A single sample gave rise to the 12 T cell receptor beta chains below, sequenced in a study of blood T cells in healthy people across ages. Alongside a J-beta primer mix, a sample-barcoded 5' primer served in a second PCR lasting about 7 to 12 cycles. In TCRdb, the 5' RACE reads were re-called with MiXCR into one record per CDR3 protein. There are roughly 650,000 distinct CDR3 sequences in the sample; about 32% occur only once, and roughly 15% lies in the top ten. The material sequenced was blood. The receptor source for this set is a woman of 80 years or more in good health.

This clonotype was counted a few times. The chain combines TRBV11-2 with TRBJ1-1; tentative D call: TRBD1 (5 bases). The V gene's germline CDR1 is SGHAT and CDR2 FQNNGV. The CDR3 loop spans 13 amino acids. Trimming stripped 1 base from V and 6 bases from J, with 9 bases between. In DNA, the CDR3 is TGTGCCAGCAGCTTAGGCAGGGCCCCTGAAGCTTTCTTT. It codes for CASSLGRAPEAFF.

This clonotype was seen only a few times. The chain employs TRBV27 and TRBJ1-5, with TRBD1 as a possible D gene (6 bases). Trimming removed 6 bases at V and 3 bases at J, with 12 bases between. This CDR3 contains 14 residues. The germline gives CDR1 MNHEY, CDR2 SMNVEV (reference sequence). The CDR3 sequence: CASRGGQFNQPQHF. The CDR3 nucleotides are TGTGCCAGCAGGGGAGGACAGTTCAATCAGCCCCAGCATTTT.

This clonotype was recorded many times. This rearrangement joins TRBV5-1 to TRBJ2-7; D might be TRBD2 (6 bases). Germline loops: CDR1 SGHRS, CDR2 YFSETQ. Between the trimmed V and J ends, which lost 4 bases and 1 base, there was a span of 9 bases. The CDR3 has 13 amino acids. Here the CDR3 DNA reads TGCGCCAGCAGCACTAGCATGTCCTACGAGCAGTACTTC. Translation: CASSTSMSYEQYF.

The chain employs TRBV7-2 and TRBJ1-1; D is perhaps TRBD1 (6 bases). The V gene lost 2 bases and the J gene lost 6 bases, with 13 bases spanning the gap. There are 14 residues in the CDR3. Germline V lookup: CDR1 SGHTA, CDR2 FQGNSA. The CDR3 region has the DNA TGTGCCAGCAGCTTATGGTCAGGGGTATCTGAAGCTTTCTTT. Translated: CASSLWSGVSEAFF.

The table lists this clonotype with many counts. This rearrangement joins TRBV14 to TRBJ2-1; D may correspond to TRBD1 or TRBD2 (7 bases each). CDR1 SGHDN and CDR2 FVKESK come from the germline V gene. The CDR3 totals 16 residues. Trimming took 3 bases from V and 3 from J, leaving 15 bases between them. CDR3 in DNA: TGTGCCAGCAGCCACCCAGGGGGAGGGGTCTACAATGAGCAGTTCTTC. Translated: CASSHPGGGVYNEQFF.

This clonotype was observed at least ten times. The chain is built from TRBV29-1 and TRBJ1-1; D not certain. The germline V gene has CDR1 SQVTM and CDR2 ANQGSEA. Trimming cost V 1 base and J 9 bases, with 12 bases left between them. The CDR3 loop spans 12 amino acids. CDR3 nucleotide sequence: TGCAGCGTTGAAGTTACCACCGTAAAAGCTTTCTTT. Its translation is CSVEVTTVKAFF. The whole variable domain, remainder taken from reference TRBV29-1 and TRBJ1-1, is SAVISQKPSRDICQRGTSLTIQCQVDSQVTMMFWYRQQPGQSLTLIATANQGSEATYESGFVIDKFPISRPNLTFSTLTVSNMSPEDSSIYLCSVEVTTVKAFFGQGTRLTVV.

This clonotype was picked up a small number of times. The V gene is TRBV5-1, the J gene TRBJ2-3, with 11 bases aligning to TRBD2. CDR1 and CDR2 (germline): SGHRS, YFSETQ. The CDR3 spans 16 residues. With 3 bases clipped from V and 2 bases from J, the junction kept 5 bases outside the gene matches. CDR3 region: CASSSGTSGLTDTQYF. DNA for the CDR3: TGCGCCAGCAGCTCGGGGACTAGCGGACTCACAGATACGCAGTATTTT.

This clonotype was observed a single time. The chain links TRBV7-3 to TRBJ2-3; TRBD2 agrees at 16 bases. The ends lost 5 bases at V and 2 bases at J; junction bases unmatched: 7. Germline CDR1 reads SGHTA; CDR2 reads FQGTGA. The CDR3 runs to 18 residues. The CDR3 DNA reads TGTGCCAGCAGCGCTGGGACTAGCGGGGGGGTCATCACAGATACGCAGTATTTT. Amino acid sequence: CASSAGTSGGVITDTQYF.

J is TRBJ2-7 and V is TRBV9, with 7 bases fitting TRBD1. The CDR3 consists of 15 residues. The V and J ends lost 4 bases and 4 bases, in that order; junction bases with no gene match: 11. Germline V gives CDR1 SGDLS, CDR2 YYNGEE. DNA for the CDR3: TGTGCCAGCAGCCCACTTGTGAGACAGGGTTACGAGCAGTACTTC. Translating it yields CASSPLVRQGYEQYF.

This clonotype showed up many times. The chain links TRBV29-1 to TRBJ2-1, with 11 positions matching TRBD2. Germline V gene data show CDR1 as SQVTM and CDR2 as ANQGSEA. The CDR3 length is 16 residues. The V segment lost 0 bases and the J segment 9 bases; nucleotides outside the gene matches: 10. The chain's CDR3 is CSVEEWIAGGPGEQFF. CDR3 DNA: TGCAGCGTTGAAGAATGGATAGCGGGGGGGCCGGGTGAGCAGTTCTTC.

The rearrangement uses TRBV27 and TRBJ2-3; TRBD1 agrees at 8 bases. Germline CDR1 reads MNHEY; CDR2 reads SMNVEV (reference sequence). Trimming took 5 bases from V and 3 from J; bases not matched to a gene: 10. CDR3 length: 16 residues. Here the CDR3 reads CASSPYDRGRTDTQYF. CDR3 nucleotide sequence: TGTGCCAGCAGTCCGTACGACAGGGGAAGGACAGATACGCAGTATTTT.

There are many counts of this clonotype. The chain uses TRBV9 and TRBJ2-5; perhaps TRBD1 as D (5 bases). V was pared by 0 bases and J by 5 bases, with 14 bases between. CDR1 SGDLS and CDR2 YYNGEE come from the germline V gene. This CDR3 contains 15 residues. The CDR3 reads CASSVVGAERETQYF. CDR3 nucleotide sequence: TGTGCCAGCAGCGTAGTTGGGGCAGAAAGGGAGACCCAGTACTTC.